The table lists the clone carrying this T cell receptor beta chain with a few counts. Its cognate antigen is unknown. The sample originates from a study of beta chain features in type 1 diabetes. Study-wide results and caveats: Significant though moderate, a shortening of TCRB CDR3s appeared in all four CD4+ subsets of Type 1 diabetes patients.

TCRB transcripts that were expressed got sequenced, as all of the isolated RNA had been reverse transcribed. Some clones are missing from TCRdb's copy, which holds only in-frame ones; the method was immunoSEQ multiplex PCR. In the table there are more than 150,000 clones, around 9.7% of which are singletons. Germline assignment: CDR1 SQVTM and CDR2 ANQGSEA. The CDR3 is 12 amino acids. V gave up 7 bases and J gave up 4 bases, with 13 bases separating them. The chain joins TRBV29-1 to TRBJ1-1; tentatively, D is TRBD1 (6 bases). This receptor was taken from a woman in her twenties or thirties with type 1 diabetes. Input material: central memory CD4+ T cells from blood. The CDR3 spells CSAEGGGTEAFF. CDR3 bases: TGCAGCGCCGAGGGGGGGGGCACTGAAGCTTTCTTT.